These T cell receptor beta chains were read from a single sample in a study of neurological immune-mediated disorders. TCRdb recomputed calls from the 5' RACE reads with MiXCR, one row per CDR3 protein. Among under 45,000 distinct CDR3 sequences, roughly 2.5% were seen once, and the ten largest hold less than 2.5%. Sequenced sample: PBMCs. These receptors were collected from a man aged 45 to 65 with multiple sclerosis. Both conserved end residues are part of each CDR3. D genes are given only for firm matches. The listing skips clone size in some rows; elsewhere it reads once, few, many or a size class.

>TRBJ2-4|many|TRBV20-1|TRBD2
TGCAGTGCGCCCCCTGGGACTACAAAAAACATTCAGTACTTC
CSAPPGTTKNIQYF
>TRBJ1-2|many|TRBV28|NA
TGTGCCAGCAGTATGGCAGGGGCATCAGGTTGGGGCTACACCTTC
CASSMAGASGWGYTF
>TRBJ1-2|many|TRBV10-3|NA
TGTGCCATCAGTGATTCAGTCAACTATGGCTACACCTTC
CAISDSVNYGYTF
>TRBJ1-2|many|TRBV12-3/TRBV12-4|NA
TGTGCCAGCAGTTTAGCGTTGGGTCGCACTTGGGGCTACACCTTC
CASSLALGRTWGYTF
>TRBJ1-3|many|TRBV4-1|NA
TGCGCCAGCAGCCAGCCGGGTCCAAGCTCTGGAAACACCATATATTTT
CASSQPGPSSGNTIYF
>TRBJ2-2|medium-sized|TRBV7-9|NA
TGTGCCAGCAGCTCCCGGAGGAACACCGGGGAGCTGTTTTTT
CASSSRRNTGELFF
>TRBJ2-7|many|TRBV29-1|NA
TGCAGCGTCGAAGGACCGAAAACCTACGAGCAGTACTTC
CSVEGPKTYEQYF
>TRBJ1-5|few|TRBV7-2|NA
TGTGCCAGCAGCTTCGTCCGGCAGCCCCAGAATTTT
CASSFVRQPQNF
>TRBJ2-7|many|TRBV11-2|TRBD2
TGTGCCAGCAGCTCGGGACTAGTCTACGAGCAGTACTTC
CASSSGLVYEQYF
>TRBJ1-5|many|TRBV12-3/TRBV12-4|NA
TGTGCCAGCAGTTTAGCCCCCAGCAATCAGCCCCAGAATTTT
CASSLAPSNQPQNF
>TRBJ1-5|many|TRBV10-3|NA
TGTGCCATCAGTGAGTCGACAGGATCCAATCAGCCCCAGCATTTT
CAISESTGSNQPQHF
>TRBJ2-3|few|TRBV5-1|NA
TGCGCCAGCAGCTTGGGTTCTCCCACAGATACGCAGTATTTT
CASSLGSPTDTQYF
>TRBJ2-7|many|TRBV6-5|TRBD1
TGTGCCAGCAGTTACTCAAGGGACAGCTCCTACGAGCAGTACTTC
CASSYSRDSSYEQYF
>TRBJ2-7|many|TRBV7-9|NA
TGTGCCAGCAGCTCCGACTGGATTACGGAGCAGTACTTC
CASSSDWITEQYF
>TRBJ1-2|many|TRBV18|TRBD1
TGTGCCAGCTCACCACGAGGGACAGAATCCTTCTCTAACTATGGCTACACCTTC
CASSPRGTESFSNYGYTF
>TRBJ2-1|many|TRBV6-6|TRBD2
TGTGCCAGCCGGGACTACCTCAATGAGCAGTTCTTC
CASRDYLNEQFF
>TRBJ2-7|many|TRBV20-1|NA
TGCAGTGCTAGCCCACGGGGCAGGGAAAGGGACGAGCAGTACTTC
CSASPRGRERDEQYF
>TRBJ1-1|many|TRBV7-2|TRBD1
TGTGCCAGCAGCCACAGGGGCCTCGGGAAAGCTTTCTTT
CASSHRGLGKAFF
>TRBJ1-5|many|TRBV7-2|NA
TGTGCCAGCAGCTTAGGGGCAGTAAGTCAGCCCCAGCATTTT
CASSLGAVSQPQHF
>TRBJ2-5|many|TRBV5-1|TRBD1
TGCGCCAGCAGCTTGGCTGGACAGGGTGCACAAGAGACCCAGTACTTC
CASSLAGQGAQETQYF
>TRBJ2-3|many|TRBV25-1|NA
TGTGCCAGCGGCCCGTTCGGCAGCCTCTGCACAGATACGCAGTATTTT
CASGPFGSLCTDTQYF
>TRBJ1-5|many|TRBV7-6|NA
TGTGCCAGCAGCTTAGATGGGAGGCAGCCCCAGCATTTT
CASSLDGRQPQHF
>TRBJ2-7|many|TRBV7-2|NA
TGTGCCAGCAGCCCCGGGATTAGCTCCTACGAGCAGTACTTC
CASSPGISSYEQYF
>TRBJ1-6|many|TRBV20-1|NA
TGCAGTGCACAAGACCATCACCTCGGGGGTTCACCCCTCCACTTT
CSAQDHHLGGSPLHF
>TRBJ1-2|many|TRBV27|TRBD1
TGTGCCAGCAGTTCTACACAGGGGTACTATGGCTACACCTTC
CASSSTQGYYGYTF
>TRBJ1-1|many|TRBV14|TRBD1
TGTGCCAGCAGCCAAGGGGAGGGACAGGTCGTTCGGAACACTGAAGCTTTCTTT
CASSQGEGQVVRNTEAFF
>TRBJ1-2|few|TRBV20-1|NA
TGCAGTGCTAGCTTGGAAAGGAACTATGGCTACACCTTC
CSASLERNYGYTF
>TRBJ1-2|many|TRBV5-1|TRBD1
TGCGCCGACTCAATGGGGCCAGGGGGTTCGGATGGCTACACCTTC
CADSMGPGGSDGYTF
>TRBJ2-7|many|TRBV19|NA
TGTGCCAGTAGTATAGGGCAGGCCCCCTACGAGCAGTACTTC
CASSIGQAPYEQYF
>TRBJ1-2|NA|TRBV12-3/TRBV12-4|NA
TGTGCCAGCAGTCCAGGGCAGCCCGTAAGGAATGGCTACACCTTC
CASSPGQPVRNGYTF
>TRBJ1-3|many|TRBV28|NA
TGTGCCAGCAGAAGCCCAGGGGCAACTGGAAACACCATATATTTT
CASRSPGATGNTIYF
>TRBJ2-7|many|TRBV3-1|TRBD2
TGTGCCAGCAGTTTACTAGCGGGGGGCCACGAGCAGTACTTC
CASSLLAGGHEQYF
>TRBJ2-5|many|TRBV5-5|NA
TGTGCCAGCAGCTTGGTTTCAGGGAAGGGACAAGAGACCCAGTACTTC
CASSLVSGKGQETQYF
>TRBJ1-1|few|TRBV18|TRBD1
TGTGCCAGCTCACTCTCGACAGGGGGGACTGAAGCTTTCTTT
CASSLSTGGTEAFF
>TRBJ1-5|many|TRBV29-1|NA
TGCAGCGTTGCTGAGTACAATCAGCCCCAGAATTTT
CSVAEYNQPQNF
>TRBJ1-1|many|TRBV5-1|TRBD1
TGCGCCAGCAGACGCGACAGGGGGAACACTGAAGCTTTCTTT
CASRRDRGNTEAFF
>TRBJ2-5|many|TRBV29-1|TRBD2
TGCAGCGTTGCGGGGTGGGGAGGGTCCCAAGAGACCCAGTACTTC
CSVAGWGGSQETQYF
>TRBJ1-1|many|TRBV20-1|NA
TGCAGTGCTAGAGACCCTCGGGGGAACACTGAAGCTTTCTTT
CSARDPRGNTEAFF
>TRBJ2-5|many|TRBV12-3/TRBV12-4|NA
TGTGCCAGCAGTTTGACACTCCAGAGAGAGACCCAGTACTTC
CASSLTLQRETQYF
>TRBJ1-1|many|TRBV29-1|NA
TGCAGCGGGGGGAGGGGAAACACTGAAGCTTTCTTT
CSGGRGNTEAFF
>TRBJ2-5|many|TRBV7-2|NA
TGTGCCAGTCTGGACTACCAAGAGACCCAGTACTTC
CASLDYQETQYF
>TRBJ1-6|many|TRBV20-1|NA
TGCAGTGCTAGAGAGGAAGGGGGGGCCAATTCACCCCTCAACTTT
CSAREEGGANSPLNF
>TRBJ1-6|NA|TRBV2|NA
TGTGCCAGCACTAGATACTCTGGAACTTCACCCCTCAACTTT
CASTRYSGTSPLNF
>TRBJ1-4|many|TRBV6-5|NA
TGTGCCAGCAGTTACAGGGGTGCAACTAATGAAAAACTGTTTTTT
CASSYRGATNEKLFF